This TCR beta chain was captured in a study of sequential checkpoint blockade in melanoma. The treatment: randomized to nivolumab then ipilimumab (arm A) or the reverse (arm B). Sequenced by immunoSEQ multiplex PCR; TCRdb stores in-frame clones only, minus some. The data hold about 19,000 clones, with 80% to 90% observed a single time. V was clipped by 9 bases and J by 2 bases, with 17 bases between them. Per the germline V gene, CDR1 is MNHNS and CDR2 is SASEGT. The CDR3 contains 14 residues. The specimen comprised CD8+ T cells sorted from blood (inferred from file names), sampled from a patient given nivolumab and ipilimumab in sequence. The chain has TRBV6-1 and TRBJ2-7; no reliable D call. The TCR originated in a human donor with melanoma. CDR3 nucleotide sequence: TGTGCCAGTCCTGGGCCCTCGGAAACCTACGAGCAGTACTTC. Translation: CASPGPSETYEQYF.